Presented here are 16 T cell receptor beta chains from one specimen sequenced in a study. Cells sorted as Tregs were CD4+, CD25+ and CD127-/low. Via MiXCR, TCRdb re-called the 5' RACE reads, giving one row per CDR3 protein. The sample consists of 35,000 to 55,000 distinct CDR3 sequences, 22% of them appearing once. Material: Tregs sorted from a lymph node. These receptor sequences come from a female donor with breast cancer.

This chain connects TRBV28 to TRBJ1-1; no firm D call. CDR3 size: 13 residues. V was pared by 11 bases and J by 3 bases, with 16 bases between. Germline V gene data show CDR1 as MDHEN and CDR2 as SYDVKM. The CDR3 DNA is TGTGCCGGCTCGATATTCCTGGACACTGAAGCTTTCTTT. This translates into CAGSIFLDTEAFF.

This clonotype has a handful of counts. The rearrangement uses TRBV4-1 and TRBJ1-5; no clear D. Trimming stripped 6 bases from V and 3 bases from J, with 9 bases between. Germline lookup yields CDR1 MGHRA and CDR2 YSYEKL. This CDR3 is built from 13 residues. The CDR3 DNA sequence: TGCGCCAGCAGTAATAGGAACAATCAGCCCCAGCATTTT. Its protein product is CASSNRNNQPQHF.

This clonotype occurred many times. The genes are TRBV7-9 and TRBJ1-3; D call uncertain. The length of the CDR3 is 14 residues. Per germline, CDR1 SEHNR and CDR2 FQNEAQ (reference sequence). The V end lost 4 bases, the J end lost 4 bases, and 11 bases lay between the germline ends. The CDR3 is CASSSPTTGNTIYF. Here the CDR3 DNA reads TGTGCCAGCAGCTCCCCGACAACAGGAAACACCATATATTTT.

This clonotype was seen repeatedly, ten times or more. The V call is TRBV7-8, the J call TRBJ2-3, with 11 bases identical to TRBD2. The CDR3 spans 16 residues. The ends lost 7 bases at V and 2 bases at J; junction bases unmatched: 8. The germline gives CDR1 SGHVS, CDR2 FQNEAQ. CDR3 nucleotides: TGTGCCAGCAACGAAGGGACTAGCGGAACCACAGATACGCAGTATTTT. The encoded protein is CASNEGTSGTTDTQYF.

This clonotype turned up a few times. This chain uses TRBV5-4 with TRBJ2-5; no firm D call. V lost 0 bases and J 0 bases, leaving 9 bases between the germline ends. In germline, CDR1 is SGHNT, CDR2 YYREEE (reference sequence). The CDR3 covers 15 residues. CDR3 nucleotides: TGTGCCAGCAGCTTGGTGCTCGGTGACCAAGAGACCCAGTACTTC. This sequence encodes CASSLVLGDQETQYF. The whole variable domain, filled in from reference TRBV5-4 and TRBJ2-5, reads ETGVTQSPTHLIKTRGQQVTLRCSSQSGHNTVSWYQQALGQGPQFIFQYYREEENGRGNFPPRFSGLQFPNYSSELNVNALELDDSALYLCASSLVLGDQETQYFGPGTRLLVL.

The CDR3 loop is CASSSFPGGLYGYTF. The CDR3 region has the DNA TGTGCCAGCAGTTCCTTCCCGGGGGGACTCTATGGCTACACCTTC. V is TRBV6-5 and J is TRBJ1-2; tentative D call: TRBD1 (5 bases). The germline V gene encodes CDR1 MNHEY and CDR2 SVGAGI. The V and J ends lost 4 bases and 4 bases respectively, with 16 bases between them. This CDR3 spans 15 amino acids.

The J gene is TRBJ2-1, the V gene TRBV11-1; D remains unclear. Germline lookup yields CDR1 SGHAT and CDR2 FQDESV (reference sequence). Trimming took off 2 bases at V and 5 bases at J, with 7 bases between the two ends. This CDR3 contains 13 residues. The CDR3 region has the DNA TGTGCCAGCAGCTTATTCGCCCACAATGAGCAGTTCTTC. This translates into CASSLFAHNEQFF.

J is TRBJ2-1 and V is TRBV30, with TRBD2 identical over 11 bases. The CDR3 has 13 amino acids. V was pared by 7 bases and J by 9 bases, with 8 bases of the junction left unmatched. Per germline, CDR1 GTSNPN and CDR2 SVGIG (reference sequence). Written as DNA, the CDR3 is TGTGCCTTCCAGGGGCTAGCGGGAGGTGAGCAGTTCTTC. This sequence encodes CAFQGLAGGEQFF.

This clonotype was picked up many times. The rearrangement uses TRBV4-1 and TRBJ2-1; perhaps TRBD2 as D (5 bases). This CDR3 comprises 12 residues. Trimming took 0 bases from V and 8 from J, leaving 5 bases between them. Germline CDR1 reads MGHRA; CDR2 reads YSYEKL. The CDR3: CASSQEGDEQFF. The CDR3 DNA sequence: TGCGCCAGCAGCCAAGAGGGAGATGAGCAGTTCTTC.

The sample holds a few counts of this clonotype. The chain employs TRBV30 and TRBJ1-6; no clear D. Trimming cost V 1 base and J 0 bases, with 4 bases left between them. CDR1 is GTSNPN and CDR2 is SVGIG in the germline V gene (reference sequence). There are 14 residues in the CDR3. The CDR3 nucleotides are TGTGCCTGGAGTGAGAGCTCCTATAATTCACCCCTCCACTTT. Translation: CAWSESSYNSPLHF.

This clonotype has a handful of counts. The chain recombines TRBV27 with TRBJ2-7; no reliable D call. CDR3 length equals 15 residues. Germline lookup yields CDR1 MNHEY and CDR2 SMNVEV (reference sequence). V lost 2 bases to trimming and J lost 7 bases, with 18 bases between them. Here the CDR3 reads CASSLTRDHYWEQYF. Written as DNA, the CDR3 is TGTGCCAGCAGTTTAACCCGCGACCATTACTGGGAGCAGTACTTC.

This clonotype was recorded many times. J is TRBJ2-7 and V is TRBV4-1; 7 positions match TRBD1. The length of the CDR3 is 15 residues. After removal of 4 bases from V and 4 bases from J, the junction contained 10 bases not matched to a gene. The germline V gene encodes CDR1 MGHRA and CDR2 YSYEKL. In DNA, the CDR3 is TGCGCCAGCAGCCGGGACAGTCCAATTCCATACGAGCAGTACTTC. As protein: CASSRDSPIPYEQYF.

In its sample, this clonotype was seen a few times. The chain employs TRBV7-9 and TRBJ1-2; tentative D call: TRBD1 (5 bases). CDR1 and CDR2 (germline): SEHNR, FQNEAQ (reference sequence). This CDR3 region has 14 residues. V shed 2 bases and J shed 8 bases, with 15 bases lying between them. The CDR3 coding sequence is TGTGCCAGCAGCTTAAGCGCAGGGCGGGGCGGCTACACCTTC. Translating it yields CASSLSAGRGGYTF.

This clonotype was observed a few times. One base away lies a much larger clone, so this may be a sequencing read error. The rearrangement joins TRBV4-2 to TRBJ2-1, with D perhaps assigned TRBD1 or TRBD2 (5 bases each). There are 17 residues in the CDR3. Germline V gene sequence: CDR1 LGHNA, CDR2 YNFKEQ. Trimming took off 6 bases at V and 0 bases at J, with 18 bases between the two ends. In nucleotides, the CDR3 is TGTGCCAGCAGTCGGGGCACCGCTTCCCTCTCCTACAATGAGCAGTTCTTC. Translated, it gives CASSRGTASLSYNEQFF.

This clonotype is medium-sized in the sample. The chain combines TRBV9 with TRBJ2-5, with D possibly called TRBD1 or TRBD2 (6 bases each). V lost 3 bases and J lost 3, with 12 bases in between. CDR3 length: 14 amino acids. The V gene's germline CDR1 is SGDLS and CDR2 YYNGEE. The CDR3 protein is CASSGTGAEETQYF. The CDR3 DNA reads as TGTGCCAGCAGCGGGACGGGGGCGGAAGAGACCCAGTACTTC.

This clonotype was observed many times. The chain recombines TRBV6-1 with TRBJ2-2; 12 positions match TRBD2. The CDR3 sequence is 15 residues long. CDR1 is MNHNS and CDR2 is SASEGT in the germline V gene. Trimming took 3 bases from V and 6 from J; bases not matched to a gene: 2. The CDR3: CASSETSGSAGELFF. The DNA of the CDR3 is TGTGCCAGCAGTGAGACTAGCGGGAGTGCCGGGGAGCTGTTTTTT.